The 18 T cell receptor beta chains given below trace back to one sample, sequenced in a study of blood T cell repertoires in COVID-19. Some clones are missing from TCRdb's copy, which holds only in-frame ones; the method was immunoSEQ multiplex PCR. The top ten hold 4.3% of the sample, which has approximately 85,000 clones, around 91% seen once. Sequencing was done on a sample of peripheral blood. Source of these receptors: a woman aged 80 or older with active or convalescent COVID-19.

The chain employs TRBV15 and TRBJ2-1; tentatively, D is TRBD1 (6 bases). CDR3 length: 14 amino acids. Germline V lookup: CDR1 LNHNV, CDR2 YYDKDF (reference sequence). Trimming cost V 2 bases and J 7 bases, with 12 bases left between them. This CDR3 reads CATSRQGYGNEQFF. The CDR3 DNA follows: TGTGCCACCAGCAGACAGGGGTATGGAAATGAGCAGTTCTTC. Drawing the rest from reference TRBV15 and TRBJ2-1, the complete variable domain is DAMVIQNPRYQVTQFGKPVTLSCSQTLNHNVMYWYQQKSSQAPKLLFHYYDKDFNNEADTPDNFQSRRPNTSFCFLDIRSPGLGDTAMYLCATSRQGYGNEQFFGPGTRLTVL.

The V call is TRBV9, the J call TRBJ1-1, with no clear D. Germline loops: CDR1 SGDLS, CDR2 YYNGEE. Trimming shortened V by 4 bases and J by 3 bases, and 13 bases separated the two germline ends. The CDR3 totals 14 residues. The CDR3 sequence: CASSPDAGHTEAFF. The CDR3 DNA follows: TGTGCCAGCAGCCCAGATGCGGGCCACACTGAAGCTTTCTTT.

V gene TRBV7-9 combines with J gene TRBJ1-3, with D possibly matching TRBD1 (5 bases). CDR1 and CDR2 from the germline V gene are SEHNR and FQNEAQ (reference sequence). The CDR3 sequence is 15 residues long. V was clipped by 8 bases and J by 0 bases, with 14 bases between them. The CDR3 region has the DNA TGTGCCAGCGGTCCAGGGTCGAGCTCTGGAAACACCATATATTTT. Its protein is CASGPGSSSGNTIYF.

The chain links TRBV13 to TRBJ2-6; 9 bases agree with TRBD1. CDR3 length: 18 residues. With 5 bases clipped from V and 4 bases from J, the junction kept 12 bases outside the gene matches. The germline V gene has CDR1 PRHDT and CDR2 FYEKMQ (reference sequence). The CDR3 bases are TGTGCCAGCAGCCGCAACAGGGGGCTAGTGGCCGGGGCCAACGTCCTGACTTTC. Translation gives CASSRNRGLVAGANVLTF.

This chain joins TRBV5-1 and TRBJ1-6, with TRBD1 identical over 11 bases. Looked up from germline, CDR1 is SGHRS and CDR2 is YFSETQ. V lost 4 bases, J lost 8 bases, and 5 bases stayed unmatched. The CDR3 covers 15 residues. This CDR3 is CASSRTGGGDSPLHF. The DNA of the CDR3 is TGCGCCAGCAGCAGGACAGGGGGCGGTGATTCACCCCTCCACTTT.

V is TRBV14 and J is TRBJ2-3; 8 positions agree with TRBD2. The CDR3 contains 18 residues. After removal of 0 bases from V and 2 bases from J, the junction contained 10 bases not matched to a gene. CDR1 and CDR2 from the germline V gene are SGHDN and FVKESK. The CDR3 region has the DNA TGTGCCAGCAGCCAAGATCGCGGTAGCGGGATAGACACAGATACGCAGTATTTT. It specifies CASSQDRGSGIDTDTQYF.

The chain uses TRBV27 and TRBJ2-7; possibly TRBD2 for D (6 bases). This CDR3 region has 13 residues. Germline V gene sequence: CDR1 MNHEY, CDR2 SMNVEV (reference sequence). Deletions cut 5 bases from V and 3 bases from J, with 11 bases between. CDR3 sequence (DNA): TGTGCCAGCAGTGGTCCCGGGGGCTACGAGCAGTACTTC. It specifies CASSGPGGYEQYF.

This clone was counted a single time. The chain carries TRBV28 and TRBJ2-2; TRBD1 might be the D (6 bases). The CDR3 is 14 amino acids. Germline V CDR1 and CDR2: MDHEN, SYDVKM. The V end was cut by 3 bases, the J end by 4 bases, with 9 bases between. The CDR3 coding sequence is TGTGCCAGCAGTTTGGCAGGGGCCACCGGGGAGCTGTTTTTT. Translated, it gives CASSLAGATGELFF.

As concerns this clone: This CDR3 is also generated by other DNA sequences in the sample. The chain is built from TRBV29-1 and TRBJ2-1, with 11 bases aligning to TRBD2. Germline loops: CDR1 SQVTM, CDR2 ANQGSEA. J lost 3 bases, V lost 3 bases, and 4 bases had no gene match. The CDR3 sequence is 15 residues long. The CDR3 loop reads CSVEGGTSGYNEQFF. CDR3 nucleotide sequence: TGCAGCGTTGAGGGGGGGACTAGCGGCTACAATGAGCAGTTCTTC.

CDR3 DNA: TGTGCCAGCAGCGGGGGGCGAGGGGGAGCGGGAAATAGCTACGAGCAGTACTTC. It specifies CASSGGRGGAGNSYEQYF. The chain is built from TRBV5-4 and TRBJ2-7; maybe TRBD2 (7 bases). Per the germline V gene, CDR1 is SGHNT and CDR2 is YYREEE (reference sequence). V lost 4 bases, J lost 3 bases, and 26 bases lay in between. The CDR3 covers 18 residues.

This clone was counted a single time. The rearrangement links TRBV10-1 to TRBJ2-1; TRBD2 aligns across 7 bases. This CDR3 has 14 residues. From germline, CDR1 is WNHNN and CDR2 SYGVQD (reference sequence). J lost 8 bases, V lost 6 bases, and 10 bases had no gene match. CDR3 loop: CASRPGLVGDEQFF. CDR3 coding DNA: TGCGCCAGCAGGCCCGGACTAGTCGGTGATGAGCAGTTCTTC.

The chain recombines TRBV11-2 with TRBJ2-3; D is undetermined. With 5 bases removed from V and 5 bases from J, the gap between germline ends came to 11 bases. The CDR3 covers 13 residues. Per the germline V gene, CDR1 is SGHAT and CDR2 is FQNNGV. The CDR3: CASSPNVEDTQYF. DNA of the CDR3: TGTGCCAGCAGCCCTAATGTTGAAGATACGCAGTATTTT.

The CDR3 nucleotides read TGTGCCAGCAGCGAGATACAGGCTCCCCGCCCGAACACTGAAGCTTTCTTT. As protein: CASSEIQAPRPNTEAFF. The rearrangement joins TRBV14 to TRBJ1-1, with a tentative D call TRBD1 (5 bases). With 5 bases removed from V and 1 base from J, the gap between germline ends came to 20 bases. CDR3 length: 17 amino acids. The germline gives CDR1 SGHDN, CDR2 FVKESK. Combining the CDR3 with reference TRBV14 and TRBJ1-1 gives the whole variable domain EAGVTQFPSHSVIEKGQTVTLRCDPISGHDNLYWYRRVMGKEIKFLLHFVKESKQDESGMPNNRFLAERTGGTYSTLKVQPAELEDSGVYFCASSEIQAPRPNTEAFFGQGTRLTVV.

This clone was counted between two and nine times. The chain employs TRBV9 and TRBJ2-1, with D unresolved. Germline assignment: CDR1 SGDLS and CDR2 YYNGEE. This CDR3 contains 15 residues. V lost 0 bases, J lost 6 bases, and 13 bases lay in between. In DNA, the CDR3 is TGTGCCAGCAGCGTAGGTAGAGGCTACGGCAATGAGCAGTTCTTC. This codes for CASSVGRGYGNEQFF.

Points on this clone: Germline and junction disagree at one end, which may indicate a read error. The chain employs TRBV7-8 and TRBJ1-5; 8 nucleotides match TRBD1. The germline V gene encodes CDR1 SGHVS and CDR2 FQNEAQ. This CDR3 comprises 20 residues. CDR3 DNA: TGTGCCAGAAGCTTAAGTGTAGGGAGTCCGGGACAGGAAAATAATCAGCCCCAGCATTTT. This sequence encodes CARSLSVGSPGQENNQPQHF.

The J gene is TRBJ2-2, the V gene TRBV3-1 (or the pseudogene TRBV3-2), with 9 bases aligning to TRBD2. Germline V gene data show CDR1 as LGHDT and CDR2 as YNNKEL (reference sequence). After removal of 2 bases from V and 3 bases from J, the junction contained 7 bases not matched to a gene. This CDR3 is 17 amino acids long. CDR3 protein: CASSQLSSGIHTGELFF. In DNA, the CDR3 is TGTGCCAGCAGCCAATTGTCTAGCGGGATCCACACCGGGGAGCTGTTTTTT.

The chain has TRBV28 and TRBJ1-5; D is ambiguous. The germline V and J ends were trimmed by 3 bases and 1 base, with 4 bases remaining between them. Looked up from germline, CDR1 is MDHEN and CDR2 is SYDVKM. The CDR3 consists of 13 residues. CDR3 amino acids: CASSFSSNQPQHF. The CDR3 region has the DNA TGTGCCAGCAGTTTTTCGAGCAATCAGCCCCAGCATTTT.

V and J are TRBV3-1 (or the pseudogene TRBV3-2) and TRBJ1-1; maybe TRBD1 (6 bases). Between the trimmed V and J ends, which lost 5 bases and 7 bases, there was a span of 11 bases. The CDR3 runs 12 residues. CDR1 is LGHDT, CDR2 YNNKEL, per germline (reference sequence). The CDR3 is CASSETGSEAFF. CDR3 DNA sequence: TGTGCCAGCAGCGAGACAGGCAGTGAAGCTTTCTTT.